This T cell receptor (beta chain) was sequenced during a study of CD4 T cells in relation to SARS-CoV-2 and coronaviruses. Turning to the study itself: No peptide or an HIV-1 Nef peptide pool served as negative control. Findings and limits, study-wide: SARS-CoV-2-driven expansion was significantly weaker in crossreactive than monoreactive clones.

Method: immunoSEQ multiplex PCR; TCRdb's copy keeps in-frame clones and lacks some. The sample holds 24,000 or so clones, about four fifths seen once. Turning to this clone: Its matching antigen is unknown.

The unexposed donors gave CD4+ T cells in 2011-2018, prior to COVID-19. The cells were cultured for about ten days before CD4+ T cells were isolated. Unexposed-donor CD4+ T cells were probed with SARS-CoV-2 S/N and four cold-coronavirus spikes, cells permitting. The sequenced sample was CD4+ T cells from PBMCs, cultured in vitro. This TCR derives from a human donor in good health.

CDR3 nucleotides: TGTGCCAGCAGTGGACAGGGGGGGAACAATGAGCAGTTCTTC. Protein product: CASSGQGGNNEQFF. The chain carries TRBV2 and TRBJ2-1; TRBD1 matches 9 bases. After removal of 4 bases from V and 5 bases from J, the junction contained 3 bases not matched to a gene. CDR1 and CDR2 (germline): SNHLY, FYNNEI. The CDR3 extends over 14 amino acids.